What follows is one TCR beta chain and its context. Its cognate antigen is unknown. The assay was immunoSEQ multiplex PCR, and TCRdb's table has in-frame clones only and misses some. This table holds some 87,000 clones, around 67% found once. This specimen comes from a study of CD8 T cell repertoires and HIV-1 epitope variants. Germline V gene lookup returns CDR1 SGDLS and CDR2 YYNGEE. Trimming at V came to 3 bases and at J to 8 bases, leaving 6 bases not matched to a gene. The CDR3 loop spans 14 amino acids. Study-wide findings and caveats: Most of the nine antigen-specific clonotypes appeared cross-reactive to autologous or escape variants.

This sequence originates from a male donor with HIV. The sample consisted of uncultured baseline CD8+ T cells from peripheral blood mononuclear cells (PBMCs). The V gene is TRBV9, the J gene TRBJ2-1, with TRBD1 matching 9 bases. This CDR3 is CASSDSTGGDEQFF. The DNA for the CDR3 is TGTGCCAGCAGCGACAGCACAGGGGGCGATGAGCAGTTCTTC.